The 32 T cell receptor beta chains below were found in one sample sequenced in a study of T cell repertoires in cytomegalovirus infection. TCRdb fed the reads into MiXCR, producing one record per CDR3 protein. The profile shows more than 250,000 distinct CDR3 sequences, roughly 13% of them singletons. Sample: PBMCs. These receptors came from a human donor in good health (CMV status not recorded). Some clones in this sample may be carry-over from other donors' samples.

The chain has TRBV29-1 and TRBJ1-4, with 7 bases that match TRBD1. V lost 6 bases, J lost 6 bases, and 4 bases stayed unmatched. The V gene's germline CDR1 is SQVTM and CDR2 ANQGSEA. This CDR3 has 12 residues. The CDR3 loop reads CSVYRGDEKLFF. The DNA of the CDR3 is TGCAGCGTCTACAGGGGAGATGAAAAACTGTTTTTT. The full variable domain, its missing parts supplied by reference TRBV29-1 and TRBJ1-4, is SAVISQKPSRDICQRGTSLTIQCQVDSQVTMMFWYRQQPGQSLTLIATANQGSEATYESGFVIDKFPISRPNLTFSTLTVSNMSPEDSSIYLCSVYRGDEKLFFGSGTQLSVL.

This clonotype has a count of ten or more. This rearrangement joins TRBV7-9 to TRBJ2-5; D is perhaps TRBD2 (6 bases). V lost 8 bases and J 9 bases, leaving 19 bases between the germline ends. From germline, CDR1 is SEHNR and CDR2 FQNEAQ (reference sequence). CDR3 length equals 13 residues. In DNA form, the CDR3 reads TGTGCCAGCGGCTACACGGCGGGGTTTGCCCAGTACTTC. This gives the protein CASGYTAGFAQYF.

This clonotype was counted between two and nine times. V and J are TRBV20-1 and TRBJ2-3; 7 bases are a match to TRBD2. CDR3 length: 14 amino acids. V lost 1 base and J lost 4; bases outside the gene matches: 5. Germline loops: CDR1 DFQATT, CDR2 SNEGSKA (reference sequence). For the CDR3, the DNA is TGCAGTGCTAGAGGGGGAGGGTTGGCAGATACGCAGTATTTT. This sequence encodes CSARGGGLADTQYF.

The chain carries TRBV6-1 and TRBJ1-1, with 11 bases matching TRBD1. There are 17 residues in the CDR3. The ends lost 5 bases at V and 2 bases at J; junction bases unmatched: 10. Germline CDR1 is MNHNS and CDR2 is SASEGT. The CDR3 reads CASSIPPGQGVNTEAFF. CDR3 DNA sequence: TGTGCCAGCAGTATTCCGCCGGGACAGGGGGTAAACACTGAAGCTTTCTTT.

This clonotype showed up many times. The rearrangement uses TRBV12-3 or TRBV12-4 and TRBJ2-7; 7 bases agree with TRBD2. V lost 5 bases and J lost 4; bases outside the gene matches: 5. The CDR3 length is 13 residues. CDR3 region: CASSLGLQYEQYF. The CDR3, as DNA: TGTGCCAGCAGTCTGGGACTACAATACGAGCAGTACTTC.

V and J are TRBV12-3 or TRBV12-4 and TRBJ1-4; D is perhaps TRBD1 (6 bases). V was cut by 8 bases and J by 4 bases, with 20 bases left in between. The CDR3 extends over 16 amino acids. CDR3 nucleotides: TGTGCCAGCGCTAACCGGGGGCAGTTCTATAATGAAAAACTGTTTTTT. Its protein product is CASANRGQFYNEKLFF.

CDR3: CASSPQTSGNYEQFF. For the CDR3, the DNA is TGTGCCAGCTCACCACAGACTAGCGGGAACTATGAGCAGTTCTTC. The chain joins TRBV18 to TRBJ2-1; 11 nucleotides line up with TRBD2. Germline CDR1 and CDR2: KGHSH and LQKENI. V was pared by 1 base and J by 8 bases, with 4 bases of the junction left unmatched. CDR3 size: 15 residues.

At least ten counts were recorded for this clonotype. The chain is built from TRBV7-2 and TRBJ1-3; no clear D gene. The CDR3 runs to 15 residues. CDR1 and CDR2 from the germline V gene are SGHTA and FQGNSA. V lost 1 base, J lost 0 bases, and 7 bases lay in between. CDR3 protein: CASSLGPGSGNTIYF. In nucleotides, the CDR3 is TGTGCCAGCAGCTTAGGTCCAGGCTCTGGAAACACCATATATTTT. Drawing the rest from reference TRBV7-2 and TRBJ1-3, the complete variable domain is GAGVSQSPSNKVTEKGKDVELRCDPISGHTALYWYRQSLGQGLEFLIYFQGNSAPDKSGLPSDRFSAERTGGSVSTLTIQRTQQEDSAVYLCASSLGPGSGNTIYFGEGSWLTVV.

This clonotype was counted many times. The chain has TRBV7-6 and TRBJ1-1, with TRBD1 matching 9 bases. Losses at the gene ends were 5 bases for V and 0 bases for J; bases not matched to a gene: 7. Germline assignment: CDR1 SGHVS and CDR2 FNYEAQ. This CDR3 comprises 16 residues. Written as DNA, the CDR3 is TGTGCCAGCAGCCCCAGGACAGGGGCCATGAACACTGAAGCTTTCTTT. It encodes CASSPRTGAMNTEAFF.

In this sample, this clonotype turned up many times. CDR3 in amino acids: CSVSQPGSAEKLFF. CDR3 nucleotides: TGCAGCGTTAGCCAGCCGGGTTCTGCCGAAAAACTGTTTTTT. This chain connects TRBV29-1 to TRBJ1-4; no definite D call. Looked up from germline, CDR1 is SQVTM and CDR2 is ANQGSEA. The CDR3 loop spans 14 amino acids. Between the trimmed V and J ends, which lost 5 bases and 8 bases, there was a span of 18 bases.

V usage is TRBV29-1 and J usage is TRBJ2-7, with TRBD2 matching 8 bases. V was pared by 6 bases and J by 5 bases, with 12 bases of the junction left unmatched. Per the germline V gene, CDR1 is SQVTM and CDR2 is ANQGSEA. This CDR3 is built from 14 residues. CDR3 coding DNA: TGCAGCGTGGGTCTCGGGAGGGCCGCCAACGAGCAGTACTTC. Translated, it gives CSVGLGRAANEQYF.

This clonotype was observed a few times. J is TRBJ2-7 and V is TRBV5-8, with D possibly TRBD1 on 6 matching bases. V lost 0 bases and J 3 bases, leaving 13 bases between the germline ends. The CDR3 consists of 15 residues. Germline V lookup: CDR1 SGHTS, CDR2 YDEGEE. CDR3 coding DNA: TGTGCCAGCAGCTTGGTTGAGACGGGACACTACGAGCAGTACTTC. This encodes CASSLVETGHYEQYF.

This clonotype was detected a few times. V and J are TRBV7-9 and TRBJ2-1; TRBD1 matches 9 bases. Germline-derived CDR1 and CDR2 are SEHNR and FQNEAQ (reference sequence). The V and J ends lost 7 bases and 7 bases, in that order; junction bases with no gene match: 14. This CDR3 comprises 16 residues. In DNA form, the CDR3 reads TGTGCCAGCACCTCCAATCTCCGGGACAGGGAGAATGAGCAGTTCTTC. It is translated as CASTSNLRDRENEQFF.

This clonotype was observed many times. This chain links TRBV7-2 with TRBJ2-2, with TRBD1 matching over 7 bases. This CDR3 spans 14 amino acids. The V and J ends lost 3 bases and 4 bases, in that order; junction bases with no gene match: 2. Germline V gene sequence: CDR1 SGHTA, CDR2 FQGNSA. The CDR3 DNA sequence: TGTGCCAGCAGCTTTTCAGGGGGCACCGGGGAGCTGTTTTTT. This encodes CASSFSGGTGELFF.

The genes are TRBV3-1 and TRBJ2-7, with D possibly matching TRBD2 (5 bases). This CDR3 is 15 amino acids long. Germline loops: CDR1 LGHDT, CDR2 YNNKEL (reference sequence). Trimming stripped 3 bases from V and 3 bases from J, with 15 bases between. CDR3 residues: CASSHSDEGIYEQYF. The CDR3 bases are TGTGCCAGCAGCCATTCGGATGAGGGAATCTACGAGCAGTACTTC.

This clonotype came up many times. V and J are TRBV7-6 and TRBJ2-5; D possibly corresponds to TRBD2 (5 bases). The CDR3 extends over 12 amino acids. Trimming stripped 7 bases from V and 5 bases from J, with 11 bases between. Per germline, CDR1 SGHVS and CDR2 FNYEAQ. The CDR3: CASIGERETQYF. The CDR3 DNA sequence: TGTGCCAGCATCGGGGAAAGGGAGACCCAGTACTTC.

The chain carries TRBV29-1 and TRBJ2-3; 12 positions match TRBD2. CDR1 SQVTM and CDR2 ANQGSEA come from the germline V gene. This CDR3 region has 14 residues. The ends lost 6 bases at V and 2 bases at J; junction bases unmatched: 3. CDR3 amino acids: CSVWTSGITDTQYF. The CDR3 DNA reads TGCAGCGTGTGGACTAGCGGGATCACAGATACGCAGTATTTT.

This chain joins TRBV19 and TRBJ1-6, with D tentatively TRBD1 (5 bases). CDR3 length equals 16 residues. The V gene lost 7 bases and the J gene lost 7 bases, with 20 bases spanning the gap. Germline lookup yields CDR1 LNHDA and CDR2 SQIVND (reference sequence). The CDR3 nucleotides read TGTGCCAGTACCCCCGGAGGGACTCCTAGGAATTCACCCCTCCACTTT. Translated, it gives CASTPGGTPRNSPLHF.

V usage is TRBV4-1 and J usage is TRBJ1-4; 8 nucleotides line up with TRBD1. Germline-derived CDR1 and CDR2 are MGHRA and YSYEKL. The CDR3 sequence is 17 residues long. V gave up 0 bases and J gave up 6 bases; unmatched junction bases: 9. Written as DNA, the CDR3 is TGCGCCAGCAGCCAAGATAAGAGGGCGACAGGGGATGAAAAACTGTTTTTT. This encodes CASSQDKRATGDEKLFF.

This chain uses TRBV4-1 with TRBJ1-1; D is undetermined. Germline V gene lookup returns CDR1 MGHRA and CDR2 YSYEKL. V gave up 10 bases and J gave up 1 base, with 10 bases separating them. This CDR3 contains 12 residues. CDR3 nucleotides: TGCGCCACCCGATCGGGGAACACTGAAGCTTTCTTT. Its translation is CATRSGNTEAFF.

As to this clonotype: An end of the junction differs from the germline gene, which may be a read error. This rearrangement joins TRBV20-1 to TRBJ2-1, with D possibly matching TRBD2 (5 bases). Germline values: CDR1 DFQATT, CDR2 SNEGSKA (reference sequence). The length of the CDR3 is 12 residues. CDR3 in DNA: TGCAGTGCTAGGCCCCCGGAACTAGTTTCCATCTTC. It is translated as CSARPPELVSIF.

This clonotype was recorded at least ten times. V and J are TRBV12-3 or TRBV12-4 and TRBJ2-2; D may match TRBD1 or TRBD2 (5 bases each). The CDR3 is 14 residues long. Trimming shortened V by 2 bases and J by 4 bases, and 8 bases separated the two germline ends. CDR3 coding DNA: TGTGCCAGCAGTTTAAGGGGAGCCACCGGGGAGCTGTTTTTT. Translated, it gives CASSLRGATGELFF.

This clonotype was recorded at least ten times. The rearrangement joins TRBV7-2 to TRBJ2-5, with a weak D call TRBD1 (6 bases). V was pared by 1 base and J by 4 bases, with 10 bases between. The CDR3 loop spans 14 amino acids. The germline V gene encodes CDR1 SGHTA and CDR2 FQGNSA. As DNA, the CDR3 is TGTGCCAGCAGCTTAGTGGGGGCGGGAGAGACCCAGTACTTC. It specifies CASSLVGAGETQYF.

This clonotype came up once. The chain has TRBV28 and TRBJ2-5; D is unclear. The CDR3 has 11 amino acids. Germline-derived CDR1 and CDR2 are MDHEN and SYDVKM. The V and J ends lost 3 bases and 7 bases respectively, with 6 bases between them. The CDR3 coding sequence is TGTGCCAGCAGTTTGATGGGGACCCAGTACTTC. It is translated as CASSLMGTQYF.

The chain's CDR3 is CSARHGGGTDTQYF. The CDR3 DNA reads TGCAGTGCTAGGCACGGGGGGGGCACAGATACGCAGTATTTT. V is TRBV20-1 and J is TRBJ2-3, with 8 bases that match TRBD2. V dropped 3 bases and J dropped 1; count of bases not matched to a gene: 3. From germline, CDR1 is DFQATT and CDR2 SNEGSKA (reference sequence). CDR3 length: 14 residues.

Ten or more counts support this clonotype. The genes are TRBV6-1 and TRBJ2-5; TRBD1 agrees at 9 bases. The trim removed 5 bases at V and 5 bases at J, leaving 18 bases unmatched. CDR1 is MNHNS, CDR2 SASEGT, per germline. The CDR3 contains 18 residues. CDR3 sequence (DNA): TGTGCCAGCAGTACTACCCGGGACAGGGCCGTATTTGGGGAGACCCAGTACTTC. Its protein is CASSTTRDRAVFGETQYF.

The rearrangement links TRBV20-1 to TRBJ2-7; perhaps TRBD2 as D (6 bases). The CDR3 is 15 residues long. The V gene's germline CDR1 is DFQATT and CDR2 SNEGSKA (reference sequence). V lost 6 bases, J lost 1 base, and 19 bases lay in between. The chain's CDR3 is CSAGGGRANSYEQYF. The CDR3, as DNA: TGCAGTGCGGGGGGAGGCAGGGCCAATTCCTACGAGCAGTACTTC.

This chain joins TRBV7-2 and TRBJ2-2; 13 bases map to TRBD2. V lost 5 bases and J lost 7; bases outside the gene matches: 7. The CDR3 runs 16 residues. The germline gives CDR1 SGHTA, CDR2 FQGNSA. The CDR3 DNA follows: TGTGCCAGCAGCGCGAGACTAGCGGGAGGTGTCGGGGAGCTGTTTTTT. It translates to CASSARLAGGVGELFF.

The V and J genes are TRBV5-6 and TRBJ1-2; D is possibly TRBD1 (6 bases). CDR3 length equals 13 residues. V gave up 4 bases and J gave up 4 bases, with 11 bases separating them. Germline loops: CDR1 SGHDT, CDR2 YYEEEE. CDR3 sequence (DNA): TGTGCCAGCAGCCCCAGGGGAACCTATGGCTACACCTTC. This codes for CASSPRGTYGYTF.

This clonotype was counted between two and nine times. CDR3 region: CSASGRGLYEQYF. In nucleotides, the CDR3 is TGCAGTGCTAGCGGGAGAGGACTTTACGAGCAGTACTTC. The J gene is TRBJ2-7, the V gene TRBV20-1, with a tentative D call TRBD2 (6 bases). The CDR3 sequence is 13 residues long. Germline CDR1 reads DFQATT; CDR2 reads SNEGSKA (reference sequence). V was cut by 3 bases and J by 4 bases, with 13 bases left in between.

Comment on this clonotype: Being one base from a much bigger clone, this may be a read error. The rearrangement links TRBV7-2 to TRBJ2-3; D unclear. CDR3 length equals 14 residues. CDR1 is SGHTA, CDR2 FQGNSA, per germline. Trimming left V 5 bases short and J 0 bases short, with 9 bases between. The CDR3 reads CTSSPQISTDTQYF. The CDR3 nucleotides are TGTACCAGCAGCCCTCAGATAAGCACAGATACGCAGTATTTT. The variable domain in full, completed from reference TRBV7-2 and TRBJ2-3, reads GAGVSQSPSNKVTEKGKDVELRCDPISGHTALYWYRQSLGQGLEFLIYFQGNSAPDKSGLPSDRFSAERTGGSVSTLTIQRTQQEDSAVYLCTSSPQISTDTQYFGPGTRLTVL.

At least ten counts were recorded for this clonotype. The J gene is TRBJ2-1, the V gene TRBV7-2, with TRBD2 as a possible D gene (6 bases). CDR1 and CDR2 from the germline V gene are SGHTA and FQGNSA. The CDR3 contains 15 residues. The V end lost 7 bases, the J end lost 3 bases, and 16 bases lay between the germline ends. CDR3 DNA: TGTGCCAGCACCTTTAGTACGGGGGTCTACAATGAGCAGTTCTTC. Translating gives CASTFSTGVYNEQFF. Filled out from reference TRBV7-2 and TRBJ2-1, the complete variable domain reads GAGVSQSPSNKVTEKGKDVELRCDPISGHTALYWYRQSLGQGLEFLIYFQGNSAPDKSGLPSDRFSAERTGGSVSTLTIQRTQQEDSAVYLCASTFSTGVYNEQFFGPGTRLTVL.